These 31 T cell receptor beta chains share one sample of origin, sequenced in a study of regulatory T cells in long-lasting Graves disease. Indicated time point: newly diagnosed GD, antithyroid drugs for less than 3 months. Following extraction of RNA from PBMCs, that RNA was used to make the TCR library. Combining iRepertoire HTBI primers with Arm-PCR of CDR3 regions, the authors built TCR beta libraries. TCRdb re-called the multiplex PCR reads through MiXCR, storing one row per CDR3 protein. The sample holds hundreds of thousands of distinct CDR3 sequences, 15% to 20% seen once. These data were also filed under a second study, of T cells in Graves' hyperthyroidism and ophthalmopathy.

The source material was peripheral blood mononuclear cells (PBMCs), sampled at new diagnosis, from a patient treated with antithyroid drugs. These receptors all come from a woman aged 35-60 years with Graves disease.

The table lists this clonotype with many counts. V and J are TRBV5-1 and TRBJ2-3; 7 nucleotides line up with TRBD1. The germline gives CDR1 SGHRS, CDR2 YFSETQ. Trimming removed 4 bases from V and 2 bases from J; junction bases left unmatched: 7. CDR3 size: 15 residues. The CDR3 nucleotides read TGCGCCAGCAGCATACAGGGGAGTGACACAGATACGCAGTATTTT. Its protein product is CASSIQGSDTDTQYF.

There are many counts of this clonotype. The chain has TRBV20-1 and TRBJ1-4; 9 positions agree with TRBD1. This CDR3 is built from 14 residues. The J segment lost 5 bases and the V segment lost 3 bases, leaving 4 bases of the junction unmatched. CDR1 is DFQATT and CDR2 is SNEGSKA in the germline V gene (reference sequence). The CDR3 spells CSASGTGQNEKLFF. CDR3 DNA sequence: TGCAGTGCTAGCGGGACAGGGCAGAATGAAAAACTGTTTTTT.

The rearrangement links TRBV7-3 to TRBJ2-1; D unclear. Germline V CDR1 and CDR2: SGHTA, FQGTGA. The CDR3 is 13 amino acids. Trimming took 2 bases from V and 5 from J, leaving 7 bases between them. The CDR3: CASSLGYNNEQFF. The DNA for the CDR3 is TGTGCCAGCAGCTTAGGCTACAACAATGAGCAGTTCTTC.

The CDR3 DNA sequence: TGTGCCAGCAGTTTCGGGGGGACAGGGGCTACGGGGCAGTACTTC. It translates to CASSFGGTGATGQYF. The genes are TRBV12-3 or TRBV12-4 and TRBJ2-7; 10 bases are a match to TRBD1. This CDR3 is built from 15 residues. V trimming: 3 bases; J trimming: 9 bases; junction bases outside the gene matches: 11.

This chain joins TRBV7-9 and TRBJ1-6; D is unclear. The germline V gene encodes CDR1 SEHNR and CDR2 FQNEAQ (reference sequence). Trimming took off 1 base at V and 10 bases at J, with 8 bases between the two ends. The CDR3 has 13 amino acids. This CDR3 reads CASSLGAVSPLHF. CDR3 in DNA: TGTGCCAGCAGCTTAGGGGCGGTCTCACCCCTCCACTTT. Looking up the rest from reference TRBV7-9 and TRBJ1-6 gives the full variable domain: DTGVSQNPRHKITKRGQNVTFRCDPISEHNRLYWYRQTLGQGPEFLTYFQNEAQLEKSRLLSDRFSAERPKGSFSTLEIQRTEQGDSAMYLCASSLGAVSPLHFGNGTRLTVT.

This clonotype has only one observation. At one end the junction does not follow the germline gene, possibly because of a read error. This chain uses TRBV6-1 with TRBJ1-4; D is unresolved. CDR3 size: 13 residues. Germline CDR1 and CDR2: MNHNS and SASEGT. CDR3 sequence: CASSRWAGEKLSF. CDR3 in DNA: TGTGCCAGCAGCCGATGGGCGGGTGAAAAACTGTCTTTT.

This clonotype was counted a few times. V and J are TRBV28 and TRBJ1-3; D unclear. CDR3 length: 15 amino acids. V shed 6 bases and J shed 8 bases, with 20 bases lying between them. CDR1 and CDR2 from the germline V gene are MDHEN and SYDVKM. The CDR3 loop is CASRITVLSEDTIYF. The CDR3 DNA follows: TGTGCCAGCAGAATAACGGTCCTATCTGAGGACACCATATATTTT.

This rearrangement joins TRBV18 to TRBJ2-2; TRBD1 aligns across 8 bases. J was trimmed by 0 bases and V by 3 bases; bases with no gene match: 6. This CDR3 contains 17 residues. From germline, CDR1 is KGHSH and CDR2 LQKENI. CDR3 residues: CASSPTTGAPNTGELFF. The DNA for the CDR3 is TGTGCCAGCTCACCGACGACAGGGGCCCCGAACACCGGGGAGCTGTTTTTT.

The V call is TRBV15, the J call TRBJ1-6, with D uncertain. CDR3 size: 14 residues. V shed 1 base and J shed 13 bases, with 14 bases lying between them. CDR1 is LNHNV and CDR2 is YYDKDF in the germline V gene (reference sequence). DNA of the CDR3: TGTGCCACCAGCAGAGTGGGCCAACCTCAGCCCCTCCACTTT. Protein sequence: CATSRVGQPQPLHF.

The sample holds a few counts of this clonotype. The chain joins TRBV7-9 to TRBJ1-2, with a possible D match to TRBD1 (5 bases). This CDR3 contains 14 residues. Per germline, CDR1 SEHNR and CDR2 FQNEAQ (reference sequence). With 4 bases removed from V and 8 bases from J, the gap between germline ends came to 17 bases. The CDR3 DNA follows: TGTGCCAGCAGCTCCCTTGTTGGGGACCGAGGCTACACCTTC. This codes for CASSSLVGDRGYTF.

This clonotype was detected only a few times. CDR3 sequence (DNA): TGCAGCGTGGGGGGGACAGTCGAGGGAGCTTTCTTT. It specifies CSVGGTVEGAFF. The chain recombines TRBV29-1 with TRBJ1-1, with 7 bases matching TRBD1. CDR3 length: 12 residues. Germline V gives CDR1 SQVTM, CDR2 ANQGSEA. V trimming: 6 bases; J trimming: 10 bases; junction bases outside the gene matches: 11.

This clonotype was detected many times. The V call is TRBV5-1, the J call TRBJ1-1; D not certain. The germline gives CDR1 SGHRS, CDR2 YFSETQ. V was clipped by 0 bases and J by 1 base, with 10 bases between them. This CDR3 contains 15 residues. The CDR3 reads CASSLAGAGNTEAFF. In nucleotides, the CDR3 is TGCGCCAGCAGCTTGGCGGGTGCGGGGAACACTGAAGCTTTCTTT.

This clonotype was recorded at least ten times. The rearrangement uses TRBV5-1 and TRBJ2-1; the match to TRBD1 covers 10 bases. V lost 3 bases, J lost 10 bases, and 4 bases stayed unmatched. In germline, CDR1 is SGHRS, CDR2 YFSETQ. This CDR3 has 13 residues. CDR3 in DNA: TGCGCCAGCAGCTCACAGGGACAGGGGGAGCAGTTCTTC. As protein: CASSSQGQGEQFF.

The rearrangement joins TRBV27 to TRBJ1-2, with 10 bases lining up with TRBD1. In germline, CDR1 is MNHEY, CDR2 SMNVEV (reference sequence). The J segment lost 4 bases and the V segment lost 6 bases, leaving 14 bases of the junction unmatched. The CDR3 spans 17 residues. The CDR3 loop is CASSPTPDGTGVYGYTF. In DNA form, the CDR3 reads TGTGCCAGCAGCCCTACCCCCGACGGGACAGGGGTCTATGGCTACACCTTC.

This clonotype turned up a few times. The rearrangement uses TRBV6-1 and TRBJ1-2, with 9 bases fitting TRBD1. After removal of 2 bases from V and 5 bases from J, the junction contained 9 bases not matched to a gene. Germline values: CDR1 MNHNS, CDR2 SASEGT. CDR3 size: 16 residues. DNA for the CDR3: TGTGCCAGCAGTGAAATGGGACAGGGTGTTTGGTATGGCTACACCTTC. It encodes CASSEMGQGVWYGYTF.

This clonotype was detected many times. CDR3 bases: TGTGCCAGCAGCCTGCGGCAGGGAGGGTCCCAGAACACTGAAGCTTTCTTT. Its translation: CASSLRQGGSQNTEAFF. V gene TRBV3-1 combines with J gene TRBJ1-1, with D possibly TRBD1 on 5 matching bases. Deletions cut 4 bases from V and 1 base from J, with 19 bases between. The CDR3 covers 17 residues. Germline-derived CDR1 and CDR2 are LGHDT and YNNKEL (reference sequence).

The sample holds many counts of this clonotype. The rearrangement uses TRBV20-1 and TRBJ2-7; TRBD1 aligns across 8 bases. The V and J ends lost 3 bases and 2 bases, in that order; junction bases with no gene match: 12. Germline values: CDR1 DFQATT, CDR2 SNEGSKA (reference sequence). The CDR3 has 16 residues. CDR3 nucleotides: TGCAGTGCTAGCCCCCAGGACAGGGTTAGCACCTACGAGCAGTACTTC. Translation: CSASPQDRVSTYEQYF.

Remarks on this clonotype: A read error is likely here: a far larger clone is one base away. The chain is built from TRBV6-1 and TRBJ2-3; 12 bases match TRBD2. The J call may be faulty, since TRBJ2-1 better matches the DNA end. CDR1 and CDR2 from the germline V gene are MNHNS and SASEGT. This CDR3 spans 17 amino acids. DNA for the CDR3: TGTGCCAGCAGCTTAGAGGAGCTAGCGGGGGGGCGGAATGGGCAGTTCTTC. This sequence encodes CASSLEELAGGRNGQFF.

This clonotype was observed a handful of times. This clone may be a read error of a much larger clone one base away. The CDR3 does not close with the conserved phenylalanine or tryptophan, likely indicating a read error. The chain uses TRBV11-2 and TRBJ2-1, with 10 bases identical to TRBD1. The CDR3 is 18 residues long. Unmatched junction bases numbered 13, after V lost 1 base and J lost 7 bases. Germline values: CDR1 SGHAT, CDR2 FQNNGV. The CDR3: CASSLVGTGDPLRNEQFS. The CDR3 DNA follows: TGTGCCAGCAGCTTAGTAGGGACAGGGGACCCACTTCGGAATGAGCAGTTCTCC.

At least ten counts were recorded for this clonotype. The chain has TRBV6-7 and TRBJ2-5; TRBD1 aligns across 8 bases. TRBV6-7 is known as an ORF, though its function is uncertain. V shed 2 bases and J 2 bases; nucleotides not matched to a gene: 13. The CDR3 has 18 amino acids. The CDR3 is CASSYVQGAEVRQETQYF. For the CDR3, the DNA is TGTGCCAGCAGTTACGTTCAGGGGGCGGAGGTGCGGCAAGAGACCCAGTACTTC.

This clonotype came up many times. The chain joins TRBV7-2 to TRBJ2-3, with 8 bases matching TRBD2. Per germline, CDR1 SGHTA and CDR2 FQGNSA. J was trimmed by 6 bases and V by 5 bases; bases with no gene match: 4. CDR3 length: 13 residues. This CDR3 reads CASSSRGGDTQYF. CDR3 nucleotides: TGTGCCAGCAGCAGCCGGGGGGGCGATACGCAGTATTTT.

The chain couples TRBV6-1 to TRBJ1-2; D gene unclear. The V end was cut by 10 bases, the J end by 8 bases, with 17 bases between. Germline lookup yields CDR1 MNHNS and CDR2 SASEGT. The length of the CDR3 is 12 residues. CDR3 nucleotide sequence: TGTGCCACCCTTCGTAGTGCATCAGGCTACACCTTC. This codes for CATLRSASGYTF.

The rearrangement links TRBV20-1 to TRBJ1-1; the D is unclear. V lost 0 bases to trimming and J lost 1 base, with 12 bases between them. Germline assignment: CDR1 DFQATT and CDR2 SNEGSKA (reference sequence). The CDR3 loop spans 15 amino acids. The CDR3 region is CSARDPGNPNTEAFF. In nucleotides, the CDR3 is TGCAGTGCTAGAGATCCAGGTAACCCGAACACTGAAGCTTTCTTT.

This clonotype showed up many times. This chain links TRBV5-4 with TRBJ2-1, with 8 nucleotides matching TRBD2. This CDR3 region has 15 residues. V shed 1 base and J 7 bases; nucleotides not matched to a gene: 7. Germline-derived CDR1 and CDR2 are SGHNT and YYREEE (reference sequence). CDR3 residues: CASSLSGGGLNEQFF. The CDR3 nucleotides are TGTGCCAGCAGCTTGTCTGGCGGGGGGTTGAATGAGCAGTTCTTC.

Many counts were recorded for this clonotype. The rearrangement joins TRBV7-9 to TRBJ1-1; TRBD1 might be the D (5 bases). This CDR3 contains 14 residues. Germline loops: CDR1 SEHNR, CDR2 FQNEAQ (reference sequence). Trimming cost V 3 bases and J 1 base, with 9 bases left between them. CDR3 DNA: TGTGCCAGCAGCTTCCGGGACGGGAACACTGAAGCTTTCTTT. This encodes CASSFRDGNTEAFF.

In its sample, this clonotype was seen a few times. V is TRBV4-1 and J is TRBJ2-1; weak D call: TRBD1 (6 bases). Germline CDR1 and CDR2: MGHRA and YSYEKL. The CDR3 is 16 residues long. Trimming left V 4 bases short and J 15 bases short, with 28 bases between. The CDR3 here is CASSLQAGAVRKEWFF. The CDR3 DNA reads as TGCGCCAGCAGCCTCCAAGCAGGGGCCGTCAGGAAGGAGTGGTTCTTC.

The sample holds a few counts of this clonotype. The chain carries TRBV10-3 and TRBJ2-2; 10 nucleotides line up with TRBD1. V dropped 11 bases and J dropped 7; count of bases not matched to a gene: 7. This CDR3 is built from 13 residues. From germline, CDR1 is ENHRY and CDR2 SYGVKD. The CDR3 DNA reads TGTGCCGTAGGACAGGGGGTGATCGGGGAGCTGTTTTTT. Its protein is CAVGQGVIGELFF.

The chain recombines TRBV6-9 with TRBJ1-2, with TRBD1 identical over 7 bases. The CDR3 is made up of 14 amino acids. J lost 3 bases, V lost 3 bases, and 4 bases had no gene match. Germline V gene data show CDR1 as MNHGY and CDR2 as SVAAGI. CDR3 protein: CASSYAGTDYGYTF. CDR3 nucleotide sequence: TGTGCCAGCAGTTACGCCGGGACAGACTATGGCTACACCTTC.

This clonotype was detected only a few times. V usage is TRBV5-4 and J usage is TRBJ1-1; no firm D call. The germline V gene has CDR1 SGHNT and CDR2 YYREEE (reference sequence). The CDR3 runs to 15 residues. The V and J ends lost 0 bases and 6 bases respectively, with 15 bases between them. CDR3 protein: CASSLGPNGGAEAFF. CDR3 in DNA: TGTGCCAGCAGCTTGGGTCCCAATGGTGGGGCTGAAGCTTTCTTT.

V usage is TRBV19 and J usage is TRBJ1-1; TRBD1 is a possible D gene (5 bases). This CDR3 spans 12 amino acids. Germline V CDR1 and CDR2: LNHDA, SQIVND (reference sequence). Trimming took 4 bases from V and 4 from J, leaving 7 bases between them. CDR3 bases: TGTGCCAGTAGTAAGGGGAGCACTGAAGCTTTCTTT. This gives the protein CASSKGSTEAFF.

This clonotype was counted a few times. The V and J genes are TRBV6-2 or TRBV6-3 and TRBJ1-5; perhaps TRBD1 as D (5 bases). Germline V gene sequence: CDR1 MNHEY, CDR2 SVGEGT. CDR3 length: 15 residues. The ends were cut back, 4 bases at V and 3 bases at J, with 13 bases in the middle. The CDR3 sequence is CASSSNPGLNQPQHF. The CDR3 nucleotides are TGTGCCAGCAGTTCGAATCCGGGACTCAATCAGCCCCAGCATTTT.